Shown below are 17 T cell receptor beta chains from a single sample sequenced in a study of early T cells in non-severe SARS-CoV-2 infection. TCRdb re-analysed the 5' RACE reads in MiXCR, keeping a single row per CDR3 protein. The sample lists some 30,000 distinct CDR3 sequences, 4% to 5% seen once, with just under 8% in the top ten. The specimen was whole blood. These receptors all come from an adult who was a healthcare worker with PCR-confirmed SARS-CoV-2 infection or an uninfected control (not recorded which).

This clonotype was counted many times. The chain employs TRBV6-4 and TRBJ1-2; 8 bases agree with TRBD1. This CDR3 comprises 13 residues. The J segment lost 4 bases and the V segment lost 6 bases, leaving 4 bases of the junction unmatched. Germline V lookup: CDR1 MRHNA, CDR2 SNTAGT. Written as DNA, the CDR3 is TGTGCCAGCAGCACAGACAGGGGCTATGGCTACACCTTC. Translation gives CASSTDRGYGYTF.

In its sample, this clonotype was seen many times. The rearrangement links TRBV2 to TRBJ2-1; no firm D call. In germline, CDR1 is SNHLY, CDR2 FYNNEI. There are 13 residues in the CDR3. V was cut by 1 base and J by 7 bases, with 8 bases left in between. Here the CDR3 reads CASSEEAMNEQFF. CDR3 nucleotides: TGTGCCAGCAGTGAAGAAGCGATGAATGAGCAGTTCTTC.

This clonotype was seen repeatedly, ten times or more. The chain joins TRBV27 to TRBJ2-1; TRBD1 matches 9 bases. The CDR3 runs 15 residues. Germline CDR1 is MNHEY and CDR2 is SMNVEV (reference sequence). Losses at the gene ends were 5 bases for V and 2 bases for J; bases not matched to a gene: 4. This chain's CDR3 is CASSPDRGTYNEQFF. DNA of the CDR3: TGTGCCAGCAGTCCCGACAGGGGGACCTACAATGAGCAGTTCTTC.

This clonotype has at least ten counts. The chain is built from TRBV6-5 and TRBJ2-3, with D perhaps TRBD1 or TRBD2 (5 bases each). Germline CDR1 is MNHEY and CDR2 is SVGAGI. Trimming pared 8 bases from V and 6 bases from J, leaving 12 bases between. This CDR3 is built from 12 residues. The chain's CDR3 is CASRQGRDTQYF. The CDR3 nucleotides are TGTGCCAGCCGGCAGGGACGCGATACGCAGTATTTT.

This clonotype was counted only a few times. This sequence joins TRBV20-1 and TRBJ2-3; 9 bases match TRBD1. The CDR3 contains 15 residues. The V gene's germline CDR1 is DFQATT and CDR2 SNEGSKA (reference sequence). The V gene end was trimmed by 0 bases and the J gene end by 5 bases; junction bases not matched to a gene: 6. Written as DNA, the CDR3 is TGCAGTGCTAGAGATCGTACAGGGGGCAGAGATACGCAGTATTTT. Amino acids: CSARDRTGGRDTQYF.

The CDR3: CASSLIWTGELFF. In DNA, the CDR3 is TGTGCCAGCAGCTTAATTTGGACCGGGGAGCTGTTTTTT. The rearrangement links TRBV7-9 to TRBJ2-2, with no clear D. The V gene lost 2 bases and the J gene lost 5 bases, with 6 bases spanning the gap. The CDR3 sequence is 13 residues long. The germline V gene encodes CDR1 SEHNR and CDR2 FQNEAQ (reference sequence).

This clonotype has at least ten counts. The gene calls are TRBV6-2 or TRBV6-3 and TRBJ2-7, with unresolved D. CDR1 MNHEY and CDR2 SVGEGT come from the germline V gene. This CDR3 contains 13 residues. V lost 2 bases and J lost 1, with 6 bases in between. CDR3 bases: TGTGCCAGCAGTTACCACAAATCCTACGAGCAGTACTTC. Protein: CASSYHKSYEQYF.

Ten or more counts support this clonotype. The rearrangement links TRBV7-9 to TRBJ2-7; D call uncertain. CDR1 SEHNR and CDR2 FQNEAQ come from the germline V gene (reference sequence). CDR3 size: 11 residues. The V and J ends lost 4 bases and 6 bases respectively, with 7 bases between them. DNA of the CDR3: TGTGCCAGCAGCTCTTGGGGCGAGCAGTACTTC. It encodes CASSSWGEQYF.

This clonotype was picked up many times. The chain couples TRBV7-2 to TRBJ2-3; 9 bases align to TRBD2. V shed 1 base, J shed 2 bases, and the junction held 4 bases outside the gene matches. Germline V gives CDR1 SGHTA, CDR2 FQGNSA. CDR3 length: 16 amino acids. The DNA for the CDR3 is TGTGCCAGCAGCTTAGTAGCGGGGGCCTTCACAGATACGCAGTATTTT. It translates to CASSLVAGAFTDTQYF. Supplemented by reference TRBV7-2 and TRBJ2-3, the full variable domain reads GAGVSQSPSNKVTEKGKDVELRCDPISGHTALYWYRQSLGQGLEFLIYFQGNSAPDKSGLPSDRFSAERTGGSVSTLTIQRTQQEDSAVYLCASSLVAGAFTDTQYFGPGTRLTVL.

The CDR3 sequence is CASSVNTRAGTYEQYF. The CDR3 bases are TGTGCCAGCAGCGTGAATACCCGGGCAGGGACCTACGAGCAGTACTTC. The chain joins TRBV9 to TRBJ2-7, with D tentatively TRBD1 (5 bases). CDR3 size: 16 residues. CDR1 SGDLS and CDR2 YYNGEE come from the germline V gene. Trimming shortened V by 2 bases and J by 2 bases, and 17 bases separated the two germline ends.

This clonotype was seen ten or more times. The chain joins TRBV10-3 to TRBJ2-7; 8 nucleotides agree with TRBD1. V was clipped by 4 bases and J by 0 bases; unmatched bases: 8. Germline CDR1 reads ENHRY; CDR2 reads SYGVKD. This CDR3 contains 16 residues. In DNA form, the CDR3 reads TGTGCCATCAGTGGCGGACAGGGAGTCAGCTCCTACGAGCAGTACTTC. The encoded protein is CAISGGQGVSSYEQYF.

The gene calls are TRBV20-1 and TRBJ2-7; the D call may be TRBD1 or TRBD2 (6 bases each). With 1 base removed from V and 0 bases from J, the gap between germline ends came to 13 bases. The germline gives CDR1 DFQATT, CDR2 SNEGSKA (reference sequence). The CDR3 sequence is 15 residues long. This CDR3 is CSARVYGGDSYEQYF. CDR3 DNA: TGCAGTGCTAGAGTATACGGGGGCGACTCCTACGAGCAGTACTTC.

Comments on this clonotype: This may be a read error, as it is one base from a much larger clone. This chain links TRBV7-9 with TRBJ2-3; D unclear. CDR1 and CDR2 from the germline V gene are SEHNR and FQNEAQ (reference sequence). The CDR3 sequence is 14 residues long. The CDR3 DNA reads TGTGTCAGCAGCTTAGGTGGGGGCACAGATACGCAGTATTTT. This encodes CVSSLGGGTDTQYF.

This clonotype was observed at least ten times. The genes are TRBV27 and TRBJ2-7; no clear D. Per the germline V gene, CDR1 is MNHEY and CDR2 is SMNVEV (reference sequence). This CDR3 has 16 residues. V was cut by 5 bases and J by 4 bases, with 21 bases left in between. The CDR3 coding sequence is TGTGCCAGCAGTCCTCGGGCCCGGCTTACACCTTACGAGCAGTACTTC. It encodes CASSPRARLTPYEQYF.

This clonotype was counted many times. V is TRBV3-1 and J is TRBJ2-7; D gene unclear. This CDR3 is 12 amino acids long. Germline V CDR1 and CDR2: LGHDT, YNNKEL (reference sequence). V dropped 1 base and J dropped 2 bases, with 3 bases sitting between them. The CDR3 coding sequence is TGTGCCAGCAGCCAAGGGACCTACGAGCAGTACTTC. As protein: CASSQGTYEQYF.

This clonotype was counted between two and nine times. J is TRBJ2-7 and V is TRBV9, with 13 bases lining up with TRBD2. Losses at the gene ends were 3 bases for V and 0 bases for J; bases not matched to a gene: 0. Germline assignment: CDR1 SGDLS and CDR2 YYNGEE. The CDR3 totals 15 residues. DNA of the CDR3: TGTGCCAGCAGCGGACTAGCGGGGGGCTCCTACGAGCAGTACTTC. Translated: CASSGLAGGSYEQYF.

This clonotype was detected ten times or more. The chain recombines TRBV6-1 with TRBJ2-3, with no clear D. V was shortened by 1 base and J by 4 bases, with 9 bases between the two germline ends. CDR1 is MNHNS and CDR2 is SASEGT in the germline V gene. This CDR3 contains 14 residues. The CDR3 reads CASSEVAAPDTQYF. In DNA, the CDR3 is TGTGCCAGCAGTGAAGTGGCAGCTCCAGATACGCAGTATTTT.